This T cell receptor beta chain was found in a study of regulatory T cells in long-lasting Graves disease. CDR3-region Arm-PCR and iRepertoire HTBI primers produced the TCR beta libraries. Each CDR3 protein gets one entry after TCRdb re-called the multiplex PCR reads with MiXCR. In the table there are 450,000 to 600,000 distinct CDR3 sequences, 15% to 20% of which are singletons. Study-wide results and caveats: Thyroid tissue was not sampled; only peripheral blood was.

This clonotype was recorded many times. Antigen unknown. Germline V lookup: CDR1 SGHTA, CDR2 FQGNSA. The CDR3 runs 16 residues. V dropped 3 bases and J dropped 1 base, with 15 bases sitting between them. The time point denotes: newly diagnosed GD, antithyroid drugs for less than 3 months. Extracted PBMC RNA gave rise to the TCR library. A further study also used this sample, focusing on T cells in Graves' hyperthyroidism and ophthalmopathy. This second study says: Stable hyperthyroidism: no ophthalmopathy progression over 18 months of follow-up. First-round RT-PCR with HTBI primers amplified the TCR CDR3 region.

Sequences were derived from peripheral blood mononuclear cells (PBMCs), sampled at new diagnosis, from a patient treated with antithyroid drugs. This receptor was identified in a man aged 35-49 years with Graves disease. The chain employs TRBV7-2 and TRBJ1-1; the D gene is possibly TRBD1 (5 bases). The CDR3 loop is CASSFWIRGTNTEAFF. CDR3 coding DNA: TGTGCCAGCAGCTTTTGGATCCGGGGGACGAACACTGAAGCTTTCTTT. Together with reference TRBV7-2 and TRBJ1-1, the CDR3 gives the full variable domain: GAGVSQSPSNKVTEKGKDVELRCDPISGHTALYWYRQSLGQGLEFLIYFQGNSAPDKSGLPSDRFSAERTGGSVSTLTIQRTQQEDSAVYLCASSFWIRGTNTEAFFGQGTRLTVV.